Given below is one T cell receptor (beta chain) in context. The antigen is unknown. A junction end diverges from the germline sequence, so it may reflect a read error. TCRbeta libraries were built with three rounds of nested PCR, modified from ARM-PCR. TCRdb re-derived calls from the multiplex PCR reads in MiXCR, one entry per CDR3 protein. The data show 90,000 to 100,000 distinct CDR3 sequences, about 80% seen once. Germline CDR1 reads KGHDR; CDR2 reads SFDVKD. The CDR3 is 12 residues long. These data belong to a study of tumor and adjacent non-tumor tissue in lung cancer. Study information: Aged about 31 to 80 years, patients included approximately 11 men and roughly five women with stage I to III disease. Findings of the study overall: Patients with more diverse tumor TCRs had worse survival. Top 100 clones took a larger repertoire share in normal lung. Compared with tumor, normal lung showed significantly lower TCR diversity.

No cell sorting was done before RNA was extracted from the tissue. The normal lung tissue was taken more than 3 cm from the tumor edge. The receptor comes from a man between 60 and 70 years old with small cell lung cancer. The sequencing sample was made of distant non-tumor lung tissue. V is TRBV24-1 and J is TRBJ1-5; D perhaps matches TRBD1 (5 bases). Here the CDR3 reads CATSTGNQHQHF. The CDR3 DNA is TGTGCCACCAGTACAGGAAATCAGCACCAGCATTTT.